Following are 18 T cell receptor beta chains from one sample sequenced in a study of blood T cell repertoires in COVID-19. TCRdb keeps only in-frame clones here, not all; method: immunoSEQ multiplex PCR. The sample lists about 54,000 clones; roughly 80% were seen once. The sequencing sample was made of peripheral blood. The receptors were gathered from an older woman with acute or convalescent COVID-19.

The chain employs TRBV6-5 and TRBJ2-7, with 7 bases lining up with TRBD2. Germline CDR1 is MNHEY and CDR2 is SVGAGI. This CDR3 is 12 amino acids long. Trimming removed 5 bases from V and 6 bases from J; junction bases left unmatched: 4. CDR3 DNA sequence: TGTGCCAGCAGTAAGACTAGCCTCGAGCAGTACTTC. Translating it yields CASSKTSLEQYF.

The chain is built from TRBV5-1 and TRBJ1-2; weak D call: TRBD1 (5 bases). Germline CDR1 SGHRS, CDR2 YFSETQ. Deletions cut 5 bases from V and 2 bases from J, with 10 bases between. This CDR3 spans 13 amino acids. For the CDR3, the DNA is TGCGCCAGCAGGACAGCGACCAACTATGGCTACACCTTC. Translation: CASRTATNYGYTF.

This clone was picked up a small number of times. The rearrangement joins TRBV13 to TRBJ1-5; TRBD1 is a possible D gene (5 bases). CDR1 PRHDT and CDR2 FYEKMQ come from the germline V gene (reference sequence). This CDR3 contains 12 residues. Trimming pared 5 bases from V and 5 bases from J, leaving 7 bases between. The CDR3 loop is CASSTGDQPQHF. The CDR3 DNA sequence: TGTGCCAGCAGCACAGGTGATCAGCCCCAGCATTTT.

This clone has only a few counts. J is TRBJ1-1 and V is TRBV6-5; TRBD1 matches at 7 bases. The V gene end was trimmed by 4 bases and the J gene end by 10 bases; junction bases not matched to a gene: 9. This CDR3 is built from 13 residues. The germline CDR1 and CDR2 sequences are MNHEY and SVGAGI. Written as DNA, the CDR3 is TGTGCCAGCAGTTCCCGAGGGGGCCGGGGAGCTTTCTTT. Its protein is CASSSRGGRGAFF.

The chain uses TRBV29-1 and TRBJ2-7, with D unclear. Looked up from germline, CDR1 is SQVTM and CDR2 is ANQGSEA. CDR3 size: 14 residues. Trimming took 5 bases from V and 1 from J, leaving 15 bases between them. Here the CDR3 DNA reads TGCAGCGTTTCGCCTTTTAGTTCTTCCTACGAGCAGTACTTC. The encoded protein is CSVSPFSSSYEQYF.

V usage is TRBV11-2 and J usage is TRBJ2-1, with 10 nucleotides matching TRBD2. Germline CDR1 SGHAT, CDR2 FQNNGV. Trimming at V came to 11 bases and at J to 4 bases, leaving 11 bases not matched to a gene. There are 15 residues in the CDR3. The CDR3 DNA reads TGTGCCTGGTCTAGCGGGAGTAGCGGGTACAATGAGCAGTTCTTC. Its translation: CAWSSGSSGYNEQFF.

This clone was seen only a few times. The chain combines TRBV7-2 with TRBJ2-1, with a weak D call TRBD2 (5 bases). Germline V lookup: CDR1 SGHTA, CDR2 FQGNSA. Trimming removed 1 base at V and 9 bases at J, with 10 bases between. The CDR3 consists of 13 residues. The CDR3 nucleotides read TGTGCCAGCAGCTTAGTGCGGGTTCCTGAGCAGTTCTTC. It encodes CASSLVRVPEQFF.

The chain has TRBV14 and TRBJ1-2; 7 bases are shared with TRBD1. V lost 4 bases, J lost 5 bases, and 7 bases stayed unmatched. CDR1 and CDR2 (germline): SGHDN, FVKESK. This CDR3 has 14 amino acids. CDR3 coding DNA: TGTGCCAGCAGCCTCCGGACAGGAGAGTATGGCTACACCTTC. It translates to CASSLRTGEYGYTF. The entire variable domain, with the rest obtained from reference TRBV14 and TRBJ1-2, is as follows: EAGVTQFPSHSVIEKGQTVTLRCDPISGHDNLYWYRRVMGKEIKFLLHFVKESKQDESGMPNNRFLAERTGGTYSTLKVQPAELEDSGVYFCASSLRTGEYGYTFGSGTRLTVV.

The CDR3 region is CASSPRQGLNEKLFF. The CDR3 DNA sequence: TGTGCCAGCAGCCCGAGACAGGGGCTGAATGAAAAACTGTTTTTT. V and J are TRBV3-1 (or the pseudogene TRBV3-2) and TRBJ1-4; TRBD1 aligns across 8 bases. V shed 4 bases and J 5 bases; nucleotides not matched to a gene: 6. CDR1 is LGHDT and CDR2 is YNNKEL in the germline V gene (reference sequence). The length of the CDR3 is 15 residues.

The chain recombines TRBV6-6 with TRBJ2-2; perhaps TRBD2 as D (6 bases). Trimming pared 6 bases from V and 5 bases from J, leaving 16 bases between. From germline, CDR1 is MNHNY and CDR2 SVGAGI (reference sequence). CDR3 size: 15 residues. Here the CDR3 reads CASRPPGGGTGELFF. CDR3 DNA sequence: TGTGCCAGCAGGCCGCCCGGGGGTGGGACCGGGGAGCTGTTTTTT.

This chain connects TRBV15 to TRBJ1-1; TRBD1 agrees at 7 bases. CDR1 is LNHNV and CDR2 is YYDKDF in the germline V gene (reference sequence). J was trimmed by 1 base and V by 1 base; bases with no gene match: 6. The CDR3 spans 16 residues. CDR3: CATSRAGGGGNTEAFF. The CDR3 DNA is TGTGCCACCAGCAGAGCAGGGGGTGGTGGGAACACTGAAGCTTTCTTT.

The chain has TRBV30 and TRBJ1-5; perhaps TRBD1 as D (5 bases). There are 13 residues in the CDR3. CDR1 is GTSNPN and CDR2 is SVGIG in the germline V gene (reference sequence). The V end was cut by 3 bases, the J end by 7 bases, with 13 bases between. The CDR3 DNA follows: TGTGCCTGGAGACGGCAGGGTGAGCAGCCCCAGCATTTT. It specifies CAWRRQGEQPQHF.

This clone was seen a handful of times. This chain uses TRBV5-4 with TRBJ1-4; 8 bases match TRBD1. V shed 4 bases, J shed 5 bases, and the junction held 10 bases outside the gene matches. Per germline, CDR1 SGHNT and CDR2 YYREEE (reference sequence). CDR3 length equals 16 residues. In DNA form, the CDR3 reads TGTGCCAGCAGCCGAAAGACCGGGACAGGAAATGAAAAACTGTTTTTT. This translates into CASSRKTGTGNEKLFF.

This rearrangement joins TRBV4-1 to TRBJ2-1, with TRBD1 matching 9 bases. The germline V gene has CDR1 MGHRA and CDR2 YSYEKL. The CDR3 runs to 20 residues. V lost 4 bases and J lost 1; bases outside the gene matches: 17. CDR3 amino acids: CASSPRGPTGGGMSYNEQFF. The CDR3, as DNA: TGCGCCAGCAGCCCAAGAGGGCCCACAGGGGGCGGAATGTCCTACAATGAGCAGTTCTTC.

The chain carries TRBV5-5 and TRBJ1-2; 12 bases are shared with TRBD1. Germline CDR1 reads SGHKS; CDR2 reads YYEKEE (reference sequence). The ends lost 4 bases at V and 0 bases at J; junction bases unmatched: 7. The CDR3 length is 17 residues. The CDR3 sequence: CASSPGTGGFANYGYTF. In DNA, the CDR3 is TGTGCCAGCAGCCCCGGGACAGGGGGCTTCGCTAACTATGGCTACACCTTC. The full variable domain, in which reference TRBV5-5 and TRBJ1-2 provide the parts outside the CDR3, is DAGVTQSPTHLIKTRGQQVTLRCSPISGHKSVSWYQQVLGQGPQFIFQYYEKEERGRGNFPDRFSARQFPNYSSELNVNALLLGDSALYLCASSPGTGGFANYGYTFGSGTRLTVV.

CDR3: CASGEGLSQPQHF. The CDR3 nucleotides are TGTGCCAGCGGGGAGGGATTATCGCAGCCCCAGCATTTT. This rearrangement joins TRBV12-3 or TRBV12-4 to TRBJ1-5; no clear D gene. The length of the CDR3 is 13 residues. The V gene lost 8 bases and the J gene lost 7 bases, with 15 bases spanning the gap.

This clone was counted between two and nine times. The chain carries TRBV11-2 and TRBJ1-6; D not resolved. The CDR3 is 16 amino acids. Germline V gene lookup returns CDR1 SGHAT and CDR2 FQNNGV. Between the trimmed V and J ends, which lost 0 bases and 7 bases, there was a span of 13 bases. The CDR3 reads CASSLDRVPINSPLHF. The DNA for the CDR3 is TGTGCCAGCAGCTTAGATCGGGTACCGATCAATTCACCCCTCCACTTT.

This CDR3 is CASSRGGRANEKLFF. The CDR3 DNA is TGTGCCAGCAGTAGGGGTGGGCGCGCTAATGAAAAACTGTTTTTT. The chain has TRBV25-1 and TRBJ1-4; D may be TRBD1 (5 bases). Per the germline V gene, CDR1 is MGHDK and CDR2 is SYGVNS. This CDR3 has 15 amino acids. The V end was cut by 5 bases, the J end by 3 bases, with 13 bases between.